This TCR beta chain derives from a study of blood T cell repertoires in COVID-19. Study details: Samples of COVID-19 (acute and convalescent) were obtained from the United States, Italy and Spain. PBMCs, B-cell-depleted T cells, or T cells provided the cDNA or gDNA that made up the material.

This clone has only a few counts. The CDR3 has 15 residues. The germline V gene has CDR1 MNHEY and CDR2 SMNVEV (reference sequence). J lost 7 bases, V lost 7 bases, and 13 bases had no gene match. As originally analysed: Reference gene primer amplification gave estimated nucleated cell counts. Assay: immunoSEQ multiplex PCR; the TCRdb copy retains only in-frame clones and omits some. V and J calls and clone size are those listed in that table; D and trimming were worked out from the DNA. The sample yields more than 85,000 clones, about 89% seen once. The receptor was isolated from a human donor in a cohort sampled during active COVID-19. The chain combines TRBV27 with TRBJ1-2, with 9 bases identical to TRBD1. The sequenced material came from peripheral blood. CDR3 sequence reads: CASTPGQGFLSGYTF. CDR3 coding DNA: TGTGCCAGCACCCCCGGACAGGGGTTTTTGAGTGGCTACACCTTC.